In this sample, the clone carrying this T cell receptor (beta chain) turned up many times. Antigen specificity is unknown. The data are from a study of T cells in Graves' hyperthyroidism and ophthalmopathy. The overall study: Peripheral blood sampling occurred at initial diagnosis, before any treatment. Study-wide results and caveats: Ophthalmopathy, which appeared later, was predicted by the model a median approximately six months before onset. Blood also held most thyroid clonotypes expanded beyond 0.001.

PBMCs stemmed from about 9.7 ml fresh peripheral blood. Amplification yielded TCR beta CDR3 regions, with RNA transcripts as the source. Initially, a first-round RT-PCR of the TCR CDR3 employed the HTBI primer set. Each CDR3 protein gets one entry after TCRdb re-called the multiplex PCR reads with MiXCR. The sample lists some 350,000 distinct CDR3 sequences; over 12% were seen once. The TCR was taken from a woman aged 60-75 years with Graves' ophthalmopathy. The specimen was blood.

CDR3 bases: TGTGCCAGCAGTTTGTGGGGAGGTGGGCTTGGGGAGTACTTC. Protein sequence: CASSLWGGGLGEYF. The V gene is TRBV6-1, the J gene TRBJ2-5; possibly TRBD2 for D (6 bases). Germline-derived CDR1 and CDR2 are MNHNS and SASEGT. The CDR3 loop spans 14 amino acids. V dropped 5 bases and J dropped 12 bases, with 22 bases sitting between them.